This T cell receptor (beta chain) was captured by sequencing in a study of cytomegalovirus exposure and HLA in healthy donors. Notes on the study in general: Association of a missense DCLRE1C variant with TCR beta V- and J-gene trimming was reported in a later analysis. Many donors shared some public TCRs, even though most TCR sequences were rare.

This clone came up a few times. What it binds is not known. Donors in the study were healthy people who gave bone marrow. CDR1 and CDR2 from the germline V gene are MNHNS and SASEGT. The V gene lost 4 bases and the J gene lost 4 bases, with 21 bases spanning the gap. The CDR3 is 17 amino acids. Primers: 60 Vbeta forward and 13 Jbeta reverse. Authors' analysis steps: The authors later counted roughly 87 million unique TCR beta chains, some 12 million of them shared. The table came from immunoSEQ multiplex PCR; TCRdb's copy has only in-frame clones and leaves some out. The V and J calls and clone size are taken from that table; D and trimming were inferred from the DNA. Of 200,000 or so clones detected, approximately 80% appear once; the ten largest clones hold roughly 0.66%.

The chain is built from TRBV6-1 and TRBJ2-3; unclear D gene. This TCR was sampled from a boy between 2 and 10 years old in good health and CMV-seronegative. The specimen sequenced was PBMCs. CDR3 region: CASSGIGGASGSDTQYF. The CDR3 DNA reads TGTGCCAGCAGTGGAATCGGCGGAGCGAGTGGTTCAGATACGCAGTATTTT.